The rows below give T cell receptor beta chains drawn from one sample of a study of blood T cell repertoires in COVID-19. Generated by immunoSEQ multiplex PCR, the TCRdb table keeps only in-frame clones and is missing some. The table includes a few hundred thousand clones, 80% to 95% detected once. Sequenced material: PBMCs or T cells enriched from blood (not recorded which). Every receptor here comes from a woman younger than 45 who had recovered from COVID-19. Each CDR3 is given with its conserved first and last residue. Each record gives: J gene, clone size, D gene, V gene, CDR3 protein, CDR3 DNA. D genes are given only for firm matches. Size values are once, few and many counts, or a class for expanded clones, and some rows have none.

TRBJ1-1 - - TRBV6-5 CASRMVGSEAFF TGTGCCAGCAGGATGGTGGGCTCTGAAGCTTTCTTT
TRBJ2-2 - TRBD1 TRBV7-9 CASSFPTGGAGELFF TGTGCCAGCAGCTTCCCCACAGGGGGAGCCGGGGAGCTGTTTTTT
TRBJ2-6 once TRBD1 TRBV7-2 CASSHRQGRDGANVLTF TGTGCCAGCAGCCACCGACAGGGGCGGGATGGGGCCAACGTCCTGACTTTC
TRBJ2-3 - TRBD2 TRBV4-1 CASSQDRAGGGADTQYF TGCGCCAGCAGCCAAGATAGAGCGGGGGGCGGGGCAGATACGCAGTATTTT
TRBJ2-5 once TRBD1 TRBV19 CASSIGQGETQYF TGTGCCAGTAGTATTGGACAGGGGGAGACCCAGTACTTC
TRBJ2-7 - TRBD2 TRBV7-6 CASTRGPLAGSSYEQYF TGTGCCAGCACCCGCGGGCCCCTAGCGGGTAGCTCCTACGAGCAGTACTTC
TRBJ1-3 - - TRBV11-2 CASSLTDSGNTIYF TGTGCCAGCAGCTTGACAGACTCTGGAAACACCATATATTTT
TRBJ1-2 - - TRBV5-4 CASGGAYGYTF TGTGCCAGCGGGGGGGCCTATGGCTACACCTTC
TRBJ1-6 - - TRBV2 CASSKRTNNNSPLHF TGTGCCAGCAGTAAACGGACAAACAATAATTCACCCCTCCACTTT
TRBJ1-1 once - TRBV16 CASSQFAGAVNTEAFF TGTGCCAGCAGCCAATTCGCAGGGGCGGTGAACACTGAAGCTTTCTTT
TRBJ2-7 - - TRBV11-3 CASSFWRTYEQYF TGTGCCAGCAGCTTTTGGAGAACCTACGAGCAGTACTTC
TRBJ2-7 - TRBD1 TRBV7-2 CASSPGTGGFYEQYF TGTGCCAGCAGCCCCGGGACAGGGGGCTTTTACGAGCAGTACTTC
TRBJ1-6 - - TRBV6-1 CASSDGSSYNSPLHF TGTGCCAGCAGTGACGGTAGCTCCTATAATTCACCCCTCCACTTT
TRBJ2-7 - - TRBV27 CASSPGSTREQYF TGTGCCAGCAGCCCCGGGTCCACTCGGGAGCAGTACTTC
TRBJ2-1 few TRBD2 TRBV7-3 CASRLSGNDNEQFF TGTGCCAGCAGGCTAAGCGGGAACGACAATGAGCAGTTCTTC
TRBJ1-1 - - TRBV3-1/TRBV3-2 CASRHREMNTEAFF TGTGCCAGCCGACACAGGGAAATGAACACTGAAGCTTTCTTT
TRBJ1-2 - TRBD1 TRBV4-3 CASSLNRGGYTF TGCGCCAGCAGCCTAAACAGGGGTGGCTACACCTTC
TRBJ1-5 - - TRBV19 CASSIGTPSNQPQHF TGTGCCAGTAGTATCGGTACTCCTAGCAATCAGCCCCAGCATTTT
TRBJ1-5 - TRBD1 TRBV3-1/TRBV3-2 CASSQVCRGRISGDQPQHF TGTGCCAGCAGCCAAGTCTGTAGGGGGCGTATCAGTGGGGATCAGCCCCAGCATTTT
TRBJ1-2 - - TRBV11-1 CASSQRAGYGYTF TGTGCCAGCAGCCAGAGGGCGGGATATGGCTACACCTTC
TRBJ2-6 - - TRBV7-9 CARYELSGANVLTF TGTGCCAGATATGAACTCTCTGGGGCCAACGTCCTGACTTTC
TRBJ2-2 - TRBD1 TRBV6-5 CASSRTGDTGELFF TGTGCCAGCAGCCGGACAGGGGACACCGGGGAGCTGTTTTTT
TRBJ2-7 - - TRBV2 CASSDFHEQYF TGTGCCAGCAGTGACTTCCACGAGCAGTACTTC
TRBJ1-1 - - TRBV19 CASRTNMNTEAFF TGTGCCAGTAGGACTAACATGAACACTGAAGCTTTCTTT
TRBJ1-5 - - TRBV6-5 CASSYRRGYQPQHF TGTGCCAGCAGTTACCGTAGGGGTTATCAGCCCCAGCATTTT
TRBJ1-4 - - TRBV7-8 CASSSRLNEKLFF TGTGCCAGCAGCTCCCGTTTAAATGAAAAACTGTTTTTT
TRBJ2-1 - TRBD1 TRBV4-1 CASSQTGQGGRNEQFF TGCGCCAGCAGCCAAACTGGACAGGGGGGGAGGAATGAGCAGTTCTTC
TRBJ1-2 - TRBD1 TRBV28 CASSYRGSGYGYTF TGTGCCAGCAGTTACAGGGGTTCTGGCTATGGCTACACCTTC
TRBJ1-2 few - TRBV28 CASSLGGQGYGYTF TGTGCCAGCAGTCTGGGGGGGCAGGGCTATGGCTACACCTTC
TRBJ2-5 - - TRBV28 CASSPAGLQQETQYF TGTGCCAGCAGCCCAGCAGGGTTGCAACAAGAGACCCAGTACTTC
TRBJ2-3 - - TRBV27 CASRGQGSSTDTQYF TGTGCCAGCAGGGGTCAGGGGTCTAGCACAGATACGCAGTATTTT
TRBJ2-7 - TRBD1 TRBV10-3 CAISEGTGVHEQYF TGTGCCATCAGTGAAGGGACAGGGGTCCACGAGCAGTACTTC
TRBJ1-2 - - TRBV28 CASSPGLHYGYTF TGTGCCAGCAGTCCGGGACTCCACTATGGCTACACCTTC
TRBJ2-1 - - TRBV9 CASSVSGGPSYNEQFF TGTGCCAGCAGCGTCTCGGGGGGCCCTTCCTACAATGAGCAGTTCTTC
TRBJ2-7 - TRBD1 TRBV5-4 CASSLWTGGPTYEQYF TGTGCCAGCAGCTTGTGGACAGGGGGACCAACCTACGAGCAGTACTTC
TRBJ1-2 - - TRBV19 CASSTIQSYYGYTF TGTGCCAGTAGTACAATCCAGTCCTACTATGGCTACACCTTC
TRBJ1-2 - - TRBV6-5 CASSYAGANYGYTF TGTGCCAGCAGTTATGCAGGGGCTAACTATGGCTACACCTTC